Included here is one T cell receptor (beta chain) sequence, with context. The antigen remains undetermined. This record comes from a study of beta chain features in type 1 diabetes. At the level of the study: All samples yielded around 99 million examined sorted cells. Study observations and caveats: Moderate yet significant TCRB CDR3 shortening was seen in Type 1 diabetes patients in all four CD4+ subsets. For cells with high TCR expression, cDNA sequencing could yield over-representation.

Germline V gene data show CDR1 as SGDLS and CDR2 as YYNGEE. The trim removed 3 bases at V and 1 base at J, leaving 4 bases unmatched. The CDR3 extends over 17 amino acids. TCRB transcripts that were expressed got sequenced, as all of the isolated RNA had been reverse transcribed. Sequenced by immunoSEQ multiplex PCR; TCRdb stores in-frame clones only, minus some. The data contain 50,000 to 55,000 clones, about 64% of them seen just once; the ten biggest clones take up 0.29%. Staining for CD45RO/CCR7/CD25/CD127/CD95/CD27 allowed sorting of CD4+ naive, central memory, regulatory and stem cell-like memory cells.

Sequencing input: stem cell memory CD4+ T cells from blood. This TCR came from a woman in her thirties with type 1 diabetes. The rearrangement joins TRBV9 to TRBJ2-1; TRBD2 matches 13 bases. As DNA, the CDR3 is TGTGCCAGCAGCGCCACGACTAGCGGGAGGTCCTACAATGAGCAGTTCTTC. Amino acids: CASSATTSGRSYNEQFF.